The present T cell receptor beta chain was sequenced within a study of early T cells in non-severe SARS-CoV-2 infection. Whole-study context: Sequencing of bulk RNA from unsorted whole blood was done, without chain pairing. Whole-study findings and limits: CD4 and private specificities were missed by VDJdb matching, which favored anti-spike CD8 responses.

This clonotype was seen at least ten times. The antigen remains unidentified. In TCRdb, the 5' RACE reads were re-called with MiXCR into one record per CDR3 protein. This sample yields 85,000 to 120,000 distinct CDR3 sequences, of which around 13% are seen a single time; about 6% belongs to the top ten. V gave up 5 bases and J gave up 2 bases; unmatched junction bases: 4. The CDR3 consists of 15 residues. The chain links TRBV12-3 or TRBV12-4 to TRBJ2-5; 11 bases map to TRBD2. Sequenced input: whole blood. The source of this sequence is an adult who was a healthcare worker with PCR-confirmed SARS-CoV-2 infection or an uninfected control (not recorded which). The CDR3 bases are TGTGCCAGCAGTGGGACTAGCGGACGACAAGAGACCCAGTACTTC. Encoded protein: CASSGTSGRQETQYF.